The 14 T cell receptor beta chains below all came from one sample that was sequenced in a study of blood T cell repertoires in COVID-19. The protocol was immunoSEQ multiplex PCR, while the TCRdb copy is restricted to in-frame clones and leaves out a portion. In the table there are about 330,000 clones, roughly 82% of which are singletons. Sequencing was done on a sample of peripheral blood. The receptors were gathered from a woman between 45 and 60 years old with acute or convalescent COVID-19.

V and J are TRBV5-1 and TRBJ2-6; D is unclear. The germline V gene has CDR1 SGHRS and CDR2 YFSETQ. This CDR3 comprises 15 residues. Trimming stripped 7 bases from V and 0 bases from J, with 11 bases between. CDR3 nucleotides: TGCGCCAGCCGAGACTCGAGCTCTGGGGCCAACGTCCTGACTTTC. Amino acid sequence: CASRDSSSGANVLTF.

The chain joins TRBV4-1 to TRBJ1-2, with D perhaps TRBD1 (6 bases). This CDR3 contains 16 residues. Germline lookup yields CDR1 MGHRA and CDR2 YSYEKL. V shed 0 bases and J shed 8 bases, with 19 bases lying between them. CDR3 sequence (DNA): TGCGCCAGCAGCCAAGATCTTAGGACAGACTATTCGGGCTACACCTTC. Its translation: CASSQDLRTDYSGYTF.

This rearrangement joins TRBV5-1 to TRBJ1-1; 8 nucleotides line up with TRBD1. This CDR3 comprises 14 residues. Germline lookup yields CDR1 SGHRS and CDR2 YFSETQ. The V and J ends lost 4 bases and 10 bases, in that order; junction bases with no gene match: 12. CDR3 residues: CASSGTGTGGGAFF. The CDR3 nucleotides read TGCGCCAGCAGCGGCACCGGGACAGGAGGGGGAGCTTTCTTT.

This clone came up many times. The CDR3 region has the DNA TGTGCCACCAGCAGCCCGGGACAGAGGGAGCACGAGCAGTACTTC. As protein: CATSSPGQREHEQYF. The V and J genes are TRBV15 and TRBJ2-7; TRBD1 agrees at 7 bases. Germline CDR1 reads LNHNV; CDR2 reads YYDKDF (reference sequence). The CDR3 sequence is 15 residues long. The J segment lost 5 bases and the V segment lost 3 bases, leaving 10 bases of the junction unmatched.

The chain recombines TRBV18 with TRBJ1-2; TRBD1 agrees at 10 bases. This CDR3 comprises 17 residues. The V gene's germline CDR1 is KGHSH and CDR2 LQKENI. The trim removed 0 bases at V and 4 bases at J, leaving 8 bases unmatched. Written as DNA, the CDR3 is TGTGCCAGCTCACCACCGGGACAGGGGTCTGGCGGCTATGGCTACACCTTC. This translates into CASSPPGQGSGGYGYTF.

The chain is built from TRBV28 and TRBJ2-3; 9 bases are a match to TRBD2. The CDR3 spans 17 residues. After removal of 6 bases from V and 5 bases from J, the junction contained 15 bases not matched to a gene. Looked up from germline, CDR1 is MDHEN and CDR2 is SYDVKM. CDR3 nucleotides: TGTGCCAGCAGCCCCGCGATGGGGCGGGAGGGGGGAGATACGCAGTATTTT. It is translated as CASSPAMGREGGDTQYF.

The rearrangement links TRBV12-3 or TRBV12-4 to TRBJ1-2, with D perhaps TRBD1 (6 bases). CDR3 length: 13 residues. V was cut by 5 bases and J by 1 base, with 8 bases left in between. CDR3 sequence: CASSIQGNYGYTF. CDR3 nucleotides: TGTGCCAGCAGTATACAGGGTAACTATGGCTACACCTTC.

The CDR3 loop reads CASSSVVKNIQYF. The DNA for the CDR3 is TGTGCCAGCAGTTCGGTTGTCAAAAACATTCAGTACTTC. This rearrangement joins TRBV6-5 to TRBJ2-4; D is unclear. CDR1 is MNHEY, CDR2 SVGAGI, per germline. The CDR3 contains 13 residues. V gave up 4 bases and J gave up 3 bases, with 7 bases separating them.

The chain uses TRBV7-3 and TRBJ2-1, with TRBD2 matching over 8 bases. Trimming cost V 0 bases and J 5 bases; bases outside gene matches: 9. This CDR3 has 17 residues. Germline V gives CDR1 SGHTA, CDR2 FQGTGA. CDR3 in DNA: TGTGCCAGCAGCTTAACGCCTAGCGGGTGGGAACACAATGAGCAGTTCTTC. Amino acid sequence: CASSLTPSGWEHNEQFF.

V and J are TRBV28 and TRBJ2-3, with 7 nucleotides matching TRBD2. From germline, CDR1 is MDHEN and CDR2 SYDVKM. The CDR3 is 17 amino acids. J was trimmed by 1 base and V by 3 bases; bases with no gene match: 10. CDR3 in DNA: TGTGCCAGCAGTTTCCGTCTAGCGGAGCCAGGCACAGATACGCAGTATTTT. Encoded protein: CASSFRLAEPGTDTQYF.

J is TRBJ2-1 and V is TRBV30, with 12 bases identical to TRBD2. The CDR3 runs to 15 residues. Unmatched junction bases numbered 10, after V lost 8 bases and J lost 5 bases. Germline values: CDR1 GTSNPN, CDR2 SVGIG (reference sequence). The CDR3 here is CAGYTSGRPDNEQFF. The CDR3 DNA is TGTGCCGGTTATACTAGCGGGAGGCCTGACAATGAGCAGTTCTTC.

This sequence joins TRBV15 and TRBJ2-7, with D perhaps matching TRBD2 (6 bases). The CDR3 totals 14 residues. Trimming took off 5 bases at V and 5 bases at J, with 16 bases between the two ends. Germline values: CDR1 LNHNV, CDR2 YYDKDF (reference sequence). CDR3: CATSEGLQRNEQYF. The CDR3 nucleotides are TGTGCCACCAGCGAAGGACTACAGCGGAACGAGCAGTACTTC. Looking up the rest from reference TRBV15 and TRBJ2-7 gives the full variable domain: DAMVIQNPRYQVTQFGKPVTLSCSQTLNHNVMYWYQQKSSQAPKLLFHYYDKDFNNEADTPDNFQSRRPNTSFCFLDIRSPGLGDTAMYLCATSEGLQRNEQYFGPGTRLTVT.

The rearrangement uses TRBV7-6 and TRBJ2-5; D might be TRBD2 (6 bases). The CDR3 is 14 residues long. CDR1 and CDR2 from the germline V gene are SGHVS and FNYEAQ. Trimming took off 1 base at V and 4 bases at J, with 10 bases between the two ends. The CDR3 loop reads CASSLVGGPETQYF. DNA of the CDR3: TGTGCCAGCAGCTTAGTCGGGGGTCCAGAGACCCAGTACTTC.

The V gene is TRBV21-1, the J gene TRBJ2-7; the D segment call TRBD1 is taken from the table without a DNA check. TRBV21-1 constitutes a pseudogene. The CDR3 consists of 13 residues. The CDR3 loop reads CANAQGGRDEQYF. The CDR3 DNA reads as TGTGCCAACGCACAGGGTGGTAGGGACGAGCAGTACTTC.